What follows is one TCR beta chain and its context. This sample is part of a study of blood T cell repertoires in COVID-19. Study-wide context: COVID-19 samples from acute and convalescent phases originated in the United States, Italy and Spain.

This table comes from immunoSEQ multiplex PCR, and its TCRdb copy is limited to in-frame clones, with some not included. The sample lists approximately 340,000 clones; around four fifths were seen once. Germline V lookup: CDR1 PRHDT, CDR2 FYEKMQ (reference sequence). The CDR3 length is 16 residues. Between the trimmed V and J ends, which lost 6 bases and 0 bases, there was a span of 18 bases. The TCR was taken from a man aged 30 to 45 with active or convalescent COVID-19. Material for sequencing was peripheral blood. This rearrangement joins TRBV13 to TRBJ2-7; D is undetermined. The CDR3 DNA reads TGTGCCAGCAGTCCTCTGCAGCTAGAAATCTCCTACGAGCAGTACTTC. Amino acid sequence: CASSPLQLEISYEQYF. Filled out from reference TRBV13 and TRBJ2-7, the complete variable domain reads AAGVIQSPRHLIKEKRETATLKCYPIPRHDTVYWYQQGPGQDPQFLISFYEKMQSDKGSIPDRFSAQQFSDYHSELNMSSLELGDSALYFCASSPLQLEISYEQYFGPGTRLTVT.